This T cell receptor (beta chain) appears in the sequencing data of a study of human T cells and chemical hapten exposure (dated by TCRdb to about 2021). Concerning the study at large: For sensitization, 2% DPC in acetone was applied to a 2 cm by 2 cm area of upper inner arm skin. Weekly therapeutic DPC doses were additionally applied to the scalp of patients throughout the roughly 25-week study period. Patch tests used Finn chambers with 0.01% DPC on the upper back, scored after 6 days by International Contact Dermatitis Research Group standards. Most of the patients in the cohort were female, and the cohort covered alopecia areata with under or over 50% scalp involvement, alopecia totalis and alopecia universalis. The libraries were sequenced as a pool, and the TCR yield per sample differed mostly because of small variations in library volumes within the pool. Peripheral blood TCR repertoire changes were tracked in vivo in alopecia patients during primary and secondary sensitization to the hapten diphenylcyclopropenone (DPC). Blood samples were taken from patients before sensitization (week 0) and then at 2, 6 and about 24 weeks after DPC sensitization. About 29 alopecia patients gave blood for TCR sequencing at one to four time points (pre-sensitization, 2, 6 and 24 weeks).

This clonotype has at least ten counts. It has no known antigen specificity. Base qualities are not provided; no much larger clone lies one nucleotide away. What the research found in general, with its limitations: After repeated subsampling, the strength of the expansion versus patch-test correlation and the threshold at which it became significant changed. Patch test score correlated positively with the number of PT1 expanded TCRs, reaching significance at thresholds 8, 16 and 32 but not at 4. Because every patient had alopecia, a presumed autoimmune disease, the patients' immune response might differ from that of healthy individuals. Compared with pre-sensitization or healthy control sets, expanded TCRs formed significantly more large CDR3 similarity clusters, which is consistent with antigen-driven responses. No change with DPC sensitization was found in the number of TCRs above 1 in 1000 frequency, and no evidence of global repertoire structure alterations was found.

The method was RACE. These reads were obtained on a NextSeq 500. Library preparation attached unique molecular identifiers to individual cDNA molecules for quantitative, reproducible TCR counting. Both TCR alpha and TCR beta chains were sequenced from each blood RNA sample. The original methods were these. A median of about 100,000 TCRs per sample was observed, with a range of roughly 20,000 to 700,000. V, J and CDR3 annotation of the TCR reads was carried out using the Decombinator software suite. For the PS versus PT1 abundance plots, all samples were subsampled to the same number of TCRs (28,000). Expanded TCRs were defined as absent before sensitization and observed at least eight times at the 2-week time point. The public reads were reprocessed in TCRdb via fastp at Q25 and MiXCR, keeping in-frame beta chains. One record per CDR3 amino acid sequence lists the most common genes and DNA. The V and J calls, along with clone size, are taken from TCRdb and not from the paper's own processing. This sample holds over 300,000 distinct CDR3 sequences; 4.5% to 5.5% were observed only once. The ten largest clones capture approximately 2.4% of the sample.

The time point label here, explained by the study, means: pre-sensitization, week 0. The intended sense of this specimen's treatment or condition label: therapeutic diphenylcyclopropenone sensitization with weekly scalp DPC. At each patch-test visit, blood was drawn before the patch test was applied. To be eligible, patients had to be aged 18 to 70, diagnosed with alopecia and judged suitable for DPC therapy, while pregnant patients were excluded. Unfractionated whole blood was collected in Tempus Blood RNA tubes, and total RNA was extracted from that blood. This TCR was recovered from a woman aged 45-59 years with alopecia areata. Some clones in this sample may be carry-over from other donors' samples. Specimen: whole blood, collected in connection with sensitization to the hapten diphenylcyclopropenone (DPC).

The CDR3 protein: CASSWGFGDTQYF. The bases read TGTGCCAGCAGCTGGGGCTTCGGAGATACGCAGTATTTT. The chain links TRBV6-2 or TRBV6-3 with TRBJ2-3; a weak D assignment points to TRBD1 (5 bases agree). The cysteine opens and the phenylalanine closes a CDR3 of 13 amino acids. The retained sequence is limited to the CDR3, 39 bases, with the frame set at the first base. V lost 6 bases and J lost 5 bases; the stretch between them is 12 bases long. CDR1 and CDR2 are read off the germline V gene as MNHEY and SVGEGT.